The next 17 T cell receptor beta chains were all read from a single sample in a study of blood T cell repertoires in COVID-19 (dated by TCRdb to 2018 to 2020). Libraries were built with the immunoSEQ multiplex PCR assay. Sourced from immuneACCESS, this table was stored by TCRdb with only in-frame sequences that have V and J called. A share of the clones is absent; for the studies checked, an unresolved V gene accounts for under half, and the remainder has no known explanation. The sample includes about 240,000 clones, with 70% to 85% observed a single time. The ten largest clones represent over 8% of the sample. The sequenced material came from peripheral blood. The source is a woman over 75 with acute or convalescent COVID-19.

The rearrangement joins TRBV6-1 to TRBJ1-2, with no clear D. Per germline, CDR1 MNHNS and CDR2 SASEGT. The V end was cut by 2 bases, the J end by 5 bases, with 21 bases between. CDR3 length: 17 residues. The CDR3 spells CASSEILITDEPYGYTF. For the CDR3, the DNA is TGTGCCAGCAGTGAAATTTTAATTACAGACGAACCTTATGGCTACACCTTC.

This clone was seen only once. The rearrangement links TRBV10-3 to TRBJ2-1, with TRBD1 identical over 7 bases. CDR3 length: 14 residues. Germline lookup yields CDR1 ENHRY and CDR2 SYGVKD. V trimming: 4 bases; J trimming: 7 bases; junction bases outside the gene matches: 7. The CDR3 protein is CAISARGPGNEQFF. CDR3 DNA sequence: TGTGCCATCAGTGCTAGGGGGCCGGGTAATGAGCAGTTCTTC.

This clone has a handful of counts. This chain links TRBV11-1 with TRBJ1-1; 11 bases map to TRBD1. CDR1 is SGHAT, CDR2 FQDESV, per germline (reference sequence). The CDR3 runs 15 residues. V lost 6 bases and J lost 6; bases outside the gene matches: 9. The CDR3 protein is CASRSPGTGGPEAFF. The DNA for the CDR3 is TGTGCCAGCAGATCCCCCGGGACAGGGGGGCCTGAAGCTTTCTTT.

This clone is a singleton in its sample. The V gene is TRBV11-3, the J gene TRBJ2-7; 9 nucleotides align to TRBD1. V lost 6 bases, J lost 3 bases, and 3 bases stayed unmatched. CDR1 and CDR2 (germline): SGHNT, YENEEA. The CDR3 has 13 amino acids. CDR3 bases: TGTGCCAGCAGTCCGGGACAGGGCTACGAGCAGTACTTC. Translation: CASSPGQGYEQYF. Drawing the rest from reference TRBV11-3 and TRBJ2-7, the complete variable domain is EAGVVQSPRYKIIEKKQPVAFWCNPISGHNTLYWYLQNLGQGPELLIRYENEEAVDDSQLPKDRFSAERLKGVDSTLKIQPAELGDSAVYLCASSPGQGYEQYFGPGTRLTVT.

The chain joins TRBV11-3 to TRBJ2-7, with 8 bases identical to TRBD2. The germline CDR1 and CDR2 sequences are SGHNT and YENEEA. This CDR3 comprises 15 residues. V shed 5 bases and J 0 bases; nucleotides not matched to a gene: 6. DNA for the CDR3: TGTGCCAGCAGCCCGGGGCGGGGGGTCTCCTACGAGCAGTACTTC. Its translation: CASSPGRGVSYEQYF.

The gene calls are TRBV27 and TRBJ2-1; TRBD1 matches 9 bases. The junction had 8 bases not matched to a gene; V was cut back by 5 bases and J by 6 bases. The CDR3 is 15 residues long. The germline V gene has CDR1 MNHEY and CDR2 SMNVEV (reference sequence). CDR3 DNA: TGTGCCAGCAGTACCGGGACAGGGAGGGCCAATGAGCAGTTCTTC. Translated: CASSTGTGRANEQFF.

This clone was counted between two and nine times. The chain couples TRBV2 to TRBJ1-2; maybe TRBD1 (5 bases). Looked up from germline, CDR1 is SNHLY and CDR2 is FYNNEI. The CDR3 has 15 amino acids. V dropped 0 bases and J dropped 11 bases, with 19 bases sitting between them. In DNA, the CDR3 is TGTGCCAGCAGTGAAGCTCAGGGCCACCTTGTGAGATACACCTTC. Translated, it gives CASSEAQGHLVRYTF.

The chain combines TRBV28 with TRBJ2-5; TRBD1 matches 9 bases. Germline V gene sequence: CDR1 MDHEN, CDR2 SYDVKM. Unmatched junction bases numbered 7, after V lost 3 bases and J lost 2 bases. The CDR3 extends over 16 amino acids. CDR3 sequence reads: CASSFRGTGQQETQYF. The CDR3 DNA reads as TGTGCCAGCAGTTTCCGCGGGACAGGGCAGCAAGAGACCCAGTACTTC.

This rearrangement joins TRBV11-1 to TRBJ1-1; TRBD1 matches at 7 bases. CDR1 and CDR2 from the germline V gene are SGHAT and FQDESV (reference sequence). The CDR3 has 11 residues. The junction had 2 bases not matched to a gene; V was cut back by 6 bases and J by 7 bases. The DNA for the CDR3 is TGTGCCAGCAGAACAGGGGTTGAAGCTTTCTTT. Its protein product is CASRTGVEAFF.

V and J are TRBV7-8 and TRBJ2-5, with TRBD1 as a possible D gene (5 bases). This CDR3 spans 15 amino acids. The V end was cut by 1 base, the J end by 7 bases, with 16 bases between. Germline V lookup: CDR1 SGHVS, CDR2 FQNEAQ. CDR3 DNA sequence: TGTGCCAGCAGCTTAGTTTCGACAGCCAAGGGGACCCAGTACTTC. Translating it yields CASSLVSTAKGTQYF.

CDR3 nucleotide sequence: TGTGCCTGGAGTCCGGGGACTGATCAGCCCCAGCATTTT. This gives the protein CAWSPGTDQPQHF. The chain employs TRBV30 and TRBJ1-5, with D tentatively TRBD1 (5 bases). The CDR3 runs to 13 residues. CDR1 and CDR2 from the germline V gene are GTSNPN and SVGIG (reference sequence). V lost 2 bases to trimming and J lost 5 bases, with 10 bases between them.

DNA for the CDR3: TGTGCCAGCAGCCAAGATGCGGGGGGGCCAGAGACCCAGTACTTC. It codes for CASSQDAGGPETQYF. The rearrangement joins TRBV14 to TRBJ2-5; 9 positions match TRBD2. CDR1 SGHDN and CDR2 FVKESK come from the germline V gene. The trim removed 0 bases at V and 4 bases at J, leaving 3 bases unmatched. The CDR3 covers 15 residues.

The V call is TRBV2, the J call TRBJ2-7, with 9 bases aligning to TRBD1. CDR1 and CDR2 (germline): SNHLY, FYNNEI. The V and J ends lost 6 bases and 3 bases, in that order; junction bases with no gene match: 3. The CDR3 loop spans 13 amino acids. CDR3 in amino acids: CASRGQGLYEQYF. Written as DNA, the CDR3 is TGTGCCAGCAGGGGACAGGGACTCTACGAGCAGTACTTC.

This chain uses TRBV7-2 with TRBJ2-7; TRBD1 matches 7 bases. Germline V CDR1 and CDR2: SGHTA, FQGNSA. Trimming took 5 bases from V and 0 from J; bases not matched to a gene: 7. This CDR3 has 15 residues. The CDR3 loop reads CASSPDDRASYEQYF. For the CDR3, the DNA is TGTGCCAGCAGCCCCGATGACAGGGCCTCCTACGAGCAGTACTTC.

The gene calls are TRBV4-1 and TRBJ2-3, with TRBD1 as a possible D gene (6 bases). Trimming took 0 bases from V and 5 from J, leaving 21 bases between them. CDR1 and CDR2 from the germline V gene are MGHRA and YSYEKL. This CDR3 has 18 amino acids. In DNA, the CDR3 is TGCGCCAGCAGCCAAGAAGGAAGCTGGGCAGGGGAAAGAGATACGCAGTATTTT. Amino acids: CASSQEGSWAGERDTQYF.

The rearrangement joins TRBV7-8 to TRBJ2-7, with D maybe TRBD2 (6 bases). The CDR3 is 16 residues long. Germline V gene lookup returns CDR1 SGHVS and CDR2 FQNEAQ. V shed 1 base and J shed 3 bases, with 16 bases lying between them. The CDR3 DNA reads TGTGCCAGCAGCTTAGGAGGGACTCCCGGGCGCTACGAGCAGTACTTC. It yields the protein CASSLGGTPGRYEQYF.

The rearrangement links TRBV7-3 to TRBJ2-1, with a possible D match to TRBD2 (5 bases). V dropped 2 bases and J dropped 8 bases, with 13 bases sitting between them. Germline V CDR1 and CDR2: SGHTA, FQGTGA. This CDR3 has 14 residues. The CDR3 bases are TGTGCCAGCAGCTTATATGGGAGAGGCGATGAGCAGTTCTTC. Its translation is CASSLYGRGDEQFF.